The 17 T cell receptor beta chains below were found in one sample sequenced in a study of T cells after yellow fever vaccination. TCRdb re-called the 5' RACE reads with MiXCR, one entry per CDR3 protein. The sample holds about 85,000 distinct CDR3 sequences; 10% to 15% are singletons and the top ten take 20% to 25%. The sample in question was CD8+ T cells not binding an NS4B(214-222) dextramer, sorted from PBMCs, obtained less than 25 days after the first yellow fever vaccination. Receptor source: a man aged 18 to 30 who received the YFV17D yellow fever vaccine.

This clonotype was recorded a few times. This chain uses TRBV9 with TRBJ1-1; 8 bases fit TRBD1. Germline V gene data show CDR1 as SGDLS and CDR2 as YYNGEE. This CDR3 region has 17 residues. V shed 4 bases, J shed 3 bases, and the junction held 14 bases outside the gene matches. CDR3 DNA: TGTGCCAGCAGCCCCGGACCAGGGGGCGCGTCGGACACTGAAGCTTTCTTT. This translates into CASSPGPGGASDTEAFF.

This clonotype has a handful of counts. The rearrangement joins TRBV20-1 to TRBJ2-3; TRBD2 agrees at 12 bases. The CDR3 has 16 amino acids. Germline V gives CDR1 DFQATT, CDR2 SNEGSKA (reference sequence). The V and J ends lost 0 bases and 2 bases, in that order; junction bases with no gene match: 3. The CDR3 region is CSARDLAGGLTDTQYF. The CDR3 nucleotides are TGCAGTGCTAGAGATCTAGCGGGGGGGCTCACAGATACGCAGTATTTT.

The chain couples TRBV20-1 to TRBJ2-2; perhaps TRBD2 as D (6 bases). This CDR3 spans 13 amino acids. CDR1 and CDR2 (germline): DFQATT, SNEGSKA (reference sequence). The V gene lost 3 bases and the J gene lost 1 base, with 6 bases spanning the gap. This CDR3 reads CSASGGNTGELFF. The CDR3 nucleotides read TGCAGTGCTAGCGGGGGGAACACCGGGGAGCTGTTTTTT.

This clonotype was detected ten times or more. As DNA, the CDR3 is TGTGCCAGCAGCTTACTTTCCACAGATACGCAGTATTTT. The encoded protein is CASSLLSTDTQYF. The chain couples TRBV11-1 to TRBJ2-3; D gene uncertain. V was clipped by 2 bases and J by 2 bases, with 5 bases between them. Germline V CDR1 and CDR2: SGHAT, FQDESV (reference sequence). The CDR3 is 13 amino acids.

The chain combines TRBV3-1 with TRBJ2-1; 8 bases agree with TRBD2. CDR1 and CDR2 from the germline V gene are LGHDT and YNNKEL (reference sequence). The CDR3 contains 15 residues. The trim removed 0 bases at V and 6 bases at J, leaving 4 bases unmatched. The CDR3 nucleotides are TGTGCCAGCAGCCAAGATGCGGGGGGTTTCAATGAGCAGTTCTTC. Translated: CASSQDAGGFNEQFF.

This clonotype was seen a handful of times. This sequence joins TRBV28 and TRBJ1-2, with 8 bases fitting TRBD1. J gave up 7 bases and V 1 base, and 5 bases lay outside the gene matches. Germline V gene data show CDR1 as MDHEN and CDR2 as SYDVKM. The CDR3 is 14 residues long. Here the CDR3 DNA reads TGTGCCAGCAGTTTATCGGCAGGGGGCTTTGGCTACACCTTC. Its translation is CASSLSAGGFGYTF.

This rearrangement joins TRBV3-1 to TRBJ2-1; possibly TRBD2 for D (6 bases). Deletions cut 5 bases from V and 0 bases from J, with 26 bases between. Per germline, CDR1 LGHDT and CDR2 YNNKEL (reference sequence). The CDR3 is made up of 20 amino acids. As DNA, the CDR3 is TGTGCCAGCAGCTCCAAGGAGATAGAACTAGCCTTCCACTCCTACAATGAGCAGTTCTTC. Translating gives CASSSKEIELAFHSYNEQFF.

This chain uses TRBV27 with TRBJ2-7; TRBD1 or TRBD2 may be the D gene (5 bases each). Per germline, CDR1 MNHEY and CDR2 SMNVEV (reference sequence). This CDR3 is 15 amino acids long. V was clipped by 3 bases and J by 2 bases, with 14 bases between them. The CDR3 DNA sequence: TGTGCCAGCAGTTTCATCGGGGCCGTCACCTACGAGCAGTACTTC. Translating gives CASSFIGAVTYEQYF.

CDR3 nucleotide sequence: TGTGCCAGCAGCCCCGACAGGGGCGGGGAGCTGTTTTTT. Translation: CASSPDRGGELFF. The chain joins TRBV6-1 to TRBJ2-2; 8 nucleotides align to TRBD1. The V gene's germline CDR1 is MNHNS and CDR2 SASEGT. The V segment lost 6 bases and the J segment 7 bases; nucleotides outside the gene matches: 4. The CDR3 is made up of 13 amino acids.

This clonotype was counted only a few times. The CDR3 loop reads CASRGGIYTGELFF. The CDR3 DNA follows: TGTGCCAGCAGAGGCGGAATCTACACCGGGGAGCTGTTTTTT. This chain joins TRBV12-3 or TRBV12-4 and TRBJ2-2, with D unclear. The CDR3 runs 14 residues. V was cut by 6 bases and J by 3 bases, with 11 bases left in between.

By frequency in the sample, this clonotype is medium-sized. The gene calls are TRBV2 and TRBJ2-7; no definite D call. Trimming left V 2 bases short and J 0 bases short, with 8 bases between. The length of the CDR3 is 14 residues. Per the germline V gene, CDR1 is SNHLY and CDR2 is FYNNEI. CDR3 nucleotide sequence: TGTGCCAGCAGTGAACGGACGAGCTCCTACGAGCAGTACTTC. Translation gives CASSERTSSYEQYF.

This chain joins TRBV10-3 and TRBJ2-7; the D gene could be TRBD1 or TRBD2 (5 bases each). The germline CDR1 and CDR2 sequences are ENHRY and SYGVKD. This CDR3 region has 14 residues. Trimming removed 6 bases at V and 2 bases at J, with 14 bases between. DNA for the CDR3: TGTGCCATCAGCCAAGGGGACGGGACCTACGAGCAGTACTTC. Protein: CAISQGDGTYEQYF.

This clonotype was recorded a few times. The V and J genes are TRBV27 and TRBJ1-1; possibly TRBD1 for D (5 bases). Germline V gives CDR1 MNHEY, CDR2 SMNVEV (reference sequence). Trimming cost V 5 bases and J 3 bases, with 16 bases left between them. The CDR3 sequence is 15 residues long. The CDR3 DNA sequence: TGTGCCAGCAGTGCCAGCGGGGGGGTGGACACTGAAGCTTTCTTT. This translates into CASSASGGVDTEAFF.

This chain connects TRBV9 to TRBJ2-7, with 7 bases matching TRBD1. Trimming took 0 bases from V and 0 from J; bases not matched to a gene: 0. Germline lookup yields CDR1 SGDLS and CDR2 YYNGEE. The CDR3 totals 14 residues. The CDR3 coding sequence is TGTGCCAGCAGCGTAGGGGACAGCTCCTACGAGCAGTACTTC. Protein: CASSVGDSSYEQYF.

This clonotype was picked up many times. A clone one base away is much larger, so this may be a read error. The chain links TRBV6-1 to TRBJ2-1; 11 bases map to TRBD1. The CDR3 extends over 15 amino acids. Germline lookup yields CDR1 MNHNS and CDR2 SASEGT. V was pared by 6 bases and J by 3 bases, with 4 bases of the junction left unmatched. This chain's CDR3 is CASSSGTGGYNEQFF. The CDR3 DNA follows: TGTGCCAGCAGCTCCGGGACAGGGGGCTACAATGAGCAGTTCTTC.

This clonotype was picked up a small number of times. The chain joins TRBV11-2 to TRBJ2-3; no clear D gene. Germline V gives CDR1 SGHAT, CDR2 FQNNGV. The V end was cut by 4 bases, the J end by 1 base, with 15 bases between. The CDR3 runs 16 residues. The CDR3 nucleotides are TGTGCCAGCAGCTCCCTCCTAGGTCCCGGCACAGATACGCAGTATTTT. Amino acids: CASSSLLGPGTDTQYF. The entire variable domain, with the rest obtained from reference TRBV11-2 and TRBJ2-3, is as follows: EAGVAQSPRYKIIEKRQSVAFWCNPISGHATLYWYQQILGQGPKLLIQFQNNGVVDDSQLPKDRFSAERLKGVDSTLKIQPAKLEDSAVYLCASSSLLGPGTDTQYFGPGTRLTVL.

This rearrangement joins TRBV13 to TRBJ2-7, with a weak D call TRBD2 (6 bases). This CDR3 spans 13 amino acids. The germline V gene encodes CDR1 PRHDT and CDR2 FYEKMQ (reference sequence). The germline V and J ends were trimmed by 4 bases and 3 bases, with 10 bases remaining between them. CDR3 protein: CASSSREYYEQYF. CDR3 nucleotides: TGTGCCAGCAGCTCCCGGGAGTACTACGAGCAGTACTTC. The variable domain in full, with the rest retrieved from reference TRBV13 and TRBJ2-7, is AAGVIQSPRHLIKEKRETATLKCYPIPRHDTVYWYQQGPGQDPQFLISFYEKMQSDKGSIPDRFSAQQFSDYHSELNMSSLELGDSALYFCASSSREYYEQYFGPGTRLTVT.